This T cell receptor beta chain is drawn from a study of blood T cell repertoires in COVID-19. The overall study: Sites in the United States, Italy and Spain provided acute and convalescent COVID-19 samples. From T cells, B-cell-depleted T cells, or PBMCs came the material, which was cDNA or gDNA.

CDR3 length: 19 residues. After removal of 4 bases from V and 0 bases from J, the junction contained 13 bases not matched to a gene. Germline V gives CDR1 SGHVS, CDR2 FNYEAQ. Original handling: Scientists estimated how many nucleated cells there were by amplifying reference gene primers. The data were produced by immunoSEQ multiplex PCR, yet TCRdb's version contains in-frame clones alone and is incomplete. The V and J calls and the clone size are those of that table, but D and trimming were determined from the DNA. The sample contains 120,000 or so clones, 70% to 90% of which appear only once. The sequenced material came from peripheral blood. The chain has TRBV7-6 and TRBJ2-2; 8 positions agree with TRBD1. The TCR comes from a woman aged 55-69 years with acute or convalescent COVID-19. Written as DNA, the CDR3 is TGTGCCAGCAGCTACCGGGACAGGTCCTCGTTCGCGAACACCGGGGAGCTGTTTTTT. Amino acids: CASSYRDRSSFANTGELFF. The variable domain in full, with the rest retrieved from reference TRBV7-6 and TRBJ2-2, is GAGVSQSPRYKVTKRGQDVALRCDPISGHVSLYWYRQALGQGPEFLTYFNYEAQQDKSGLPNDRFSAERPEGSISTLTIQRTEQRDSAMYRCASSYRDRSSFANTGELFFGEGSRLTVL.